The clone carrying this T cell receptor beta chain was seen a handful of times. The data are from a study of blood T cell repertoires in COVID-19. On the study more broadly: The samples span acute and convalescent COVID-19 from the United States, Italy and Spain. From T cells, B-cell-depleted T cells, or PBMCs came the material, which was cDNA or gDNA.

Per the authors' pipeline: Amplifying reference gene primers gave estimates of nucleated cell counts. This table comes from immunoSEQ multiplex PCR, and its TCRdb copy is limited to in-frame clones, with some not included. D and trimming were read from the DNA, whereas the V and J calls and clone size are those reported in that table. The table has about 91,000 clones, 80% to 90% seen once. The V segment lost 1 base and the J segment 3 bases; nucleotides outside the gene matches: 0. The CDR3 spans 14 residues. Germline values: CDR1 MNHEY, CDR2 SMNVEV (reference sequence). The chain couples TRBV27 to TRBJ2-3; 8 positions match TRBD1. The TCR originated in a woman aged 70-85 years with acute or convalescent COVID-19. Sequenced sample: peripheral blood. The CDR3 reads CASSLYRGTDTQYF. CDR3 nucleotide sequence: TGTGCCAGCAGTTTATACAGGGGGACAGATACGCAGTATTTT.